This entry lists 32 T cell receptor beta chains sequenced from one sample in a study of regulatory T cells in long-lasting Graves disease. Combining iRepertoire HTBI primers with Arm-PCR of CDR3 regions, the authors built TCR beta libraries. Each CDR3 protein gets one entry after TCRdb re-called the multiplex PCR reads with MiXCR. The sample has 560,000 or so distinct CDR3 sequences; 15% to 20% are singletons. As to time point: newly diagnosed GD, antithyroid drugs for less than 3 months. Construction of the TCR library relied on RNA isolated from PBMCs. This same sample was also taken into another study, of T cells in Graves' hyperthyroidism and ophthalmopathy.

Sequenced material: peripheral blood mononuclear cells (PBMCs), taken at new diagnosis, from a patient treated with antithyroid drugs. All receptors derive from a man between 18 and 35 years old with Graves disease.

This chain uses TRBV5-6 with TRBJ2-7; 8 bases match TRBD1. J lost 3 bases, V lost 4 bases, and 9 bases had no gene match. Germline CDR1 SGHDT, CDR2 YYEEEE. CDR3 length equals 15 residues. In DNA, the CDR3 is TGTGCCAGCAGCCCGGCCCCCACAGGGGGCTACGAGCAGTACTTC. This sequence encodes CASSPAPTGGYEQYF.

The chain has TRBV7-9 and TRBJ1-6; D unresolved. The V end was cut by 1 base, the J end by 9 bases, with 10 bases between. Germline lookup yields CDR1 SEHNR and CDR2 FQNEAQ (reference sequence). There are 14 residues in the CDR3. In DNA, the CDR3 is TGTGCCAGCAGCTTAGGAGGAGCCGGTTCACCCCTCCACTTT. This translates into CASSLGGAGSPLHF. The full variable domain, rest sourced from reference TRBV7-9 and TRBJ1-6, is DTGVSQNPRHKITKRGQNVTFRCDPISEHNRLYWYRQTLGQGPEFLTYFQNEAQLEKSRLLSDRFSAERPKGSFSTLEIQRTEQGDSAMYLCASSLGGAGSPLHFGNGTRLTVT.

This clonotype came up a few times. This chain uses TRBV4-1 with TRBJ1-2; D remains ambiguous. With 4 bases removed from V and 2 bases from J, the gap between germline ends came to 8 bases. The CDR3 has 13 amino acids. Per the germline V gene, CDR1 is MGHRA and CDR2 is YSYEKL. The CDR3 DNA reads TGCGCCAGCAGCCCACGGGTGAACTATGGCTACACCTTC. Translating gives CASSPRVNYGYTF.

There are a few counts of this clonotype. This rearrangement joins TRBV20-1 to TRBJ2-2, with 11 bases lining up with TRBD2. Trimming removed 0 bases from V and 2 bases from J; junction bases left unmatched: 5. In germline, CDR1 is DFQATT, CDR2 SNEGSKA (reference sequence). The CDR3 spans 17 residues. DNA of the CDR3: TGCAGTGCTAGAGACCCGGGACTAGCGGCCAACACCGGGGAGCTGTTTTTT. Translating it yields CSARDPGLAANTGELFF.

The CDR3 reads CASSLAGLSEQFF. CDR3 sequence (DNA): TGTGCCAGCAGCTTGGCCGGGCTAAGTGAGCAGTTCTTC. This chain uses TRBV5-6 with TRBJ2-1; D is unresolved. Trimming cost V 0 bases and J 9 bases, with 10 bases left between them. The CDR3 contains 13 residues. Looked up from germline, CDR1 is SGHDT and CDR2 is YYEEEE.

This clonotype came up many times. The rearrangement links TRBV2 to TRBJ1-1; D possibly corresponds to TRBD1 (6 bases). This CDR3 has 14 amino acids. V shed 3 bases and J shed 3 bases, with 11 bases lying between them. Germline-derived CDR1 and CDR2 are SNHLY and FYNNEI. For the CDR3, the DNA is TGTGCCAGCAGTGAGGGTCCAGGGGACACTGAAGCTTTCTTT. Translated, it gives CASSEGPGDTEAFF.

In this sample, this clonotype turned up a few times. This rearrangement joins TRBV9 to TRBJ1-2; a weak D match, TRBD1 (6 bases). The CDR3 loop spans 15 amino acids. V was pared by 0 bases and J by 8 bases, with 17 bases between. Germline V lookup: CDR1 SGDLS, CDR2 YYNGEE. CDR3: CASSVVLSGARGYTF. CDR3 DNA: TGTGCCAGCAGCGTAGTTCTATCGGGGGCGCGGGGCTACACCTTC.

This clonotype was recorded at least ten times. This sequence joins TRBV7-9 and TRBJ2-5; D unresolved. Germline values: CDR1 SEHNR, CDR2 FQNEAQ (reference sequence). Deletions cut 7 bases from V and 2 bases from J, with 5 bases between. The CDR3 is 11 amino acids. CDR3 DNA sequence: TGTGCCAGCAAGCAACAAGAGACCCAGTACTTC. Translated, it gives CASKQQETQYF. Full variable domain (remainder filled in from reference TRBV7-9 and TRBJ2-5): DTGVSQNPRHKITKRGQNVTFRCDPISEHNRLYWYRQTLGQGPEFLTYFQNEAQLEKSRLLSDRFSAERPKGSFSTLEIQRTEQGDSAMYLCASKQQETQYFGPGTRLLVL.

Only a few counts were recorded for this clonotype. The V call is TRBV7-9, the J call TRBJ2-7; D unclear. This CDR3 is 11 amino acids long. The germline V and J ends were trimmed by 4 bases and 7 bases, with 8 bases remaining between them. Germline CDR1 reads SEHNR; CDR2 reads FQNEAQ (reference sequence). In DNA form, the CDR3 reads TGTGCCAGCAGCTGGCGTGGGGAGCAGTACTTC. It specifies CASSWRGEQYF.

This clonotype was picked up many times. V is TRBV7-3 and J is TRBJ2-3, with 13 nucleotides matching TRBD2. The CDR3 contains 16 residues. The V gene end was trimmed by 4 bases and the J gene end by 4 bases; junction bases not matched to a gene: 5. Looked up from germline, CDR1 is SGHTA and CDR2 is FQGTGA. The CDR3 here is CASSSWTSGSADTQYF. CDR3 bases: TGTGCCAGCAGCTCCTGGACTAGCGGGAGTGCAGATACGCAGTATTTT.

This clonotype was counted many times. The genes are TRBV7-9 and TRBJ2-1; 12 bases agree with TRBD2. Trimming at V came to 2 bases and at J to 7 bases, leaving 3 bases not matched to a gene. The CDR3 is 15 residues long. Germline V lookup: CDR1 SEHNR, CDR2 FQNEAQ (reference sequence). The CDR3 DNA is TGTGCCAGCAGCTTATATACTAGCGGGAGGAATGAGCAGTTCTTC. Its protein product is CASSLYTSGRNEQFF.

The chain carries TRBV30 and TRBJ2-1; 7 bases fit TRBD2. Germline V lookup: CDR1 GTSNPN, CDR2 SVGIG (reference sequence). The CDR3 is made up of 15 amino acids. The trim removed 8 bases at V and 10 bases at J, leaving 20 bases unmatched. Here the CDR3 reads CAGRRASGGSKEQFF. DNA of the CDR3: TGTGCCGGACGGCGGGCTAGCGGAGGCTCTAAAGAGCAGTTCTTC.

The rearrangement links TRBV5-6 to TRBJ1-4, with 7 positions matching TRBD1. CDR3 size: 14 residues. Per the germline V gene, CDR1 is SGHDT and CDR2 is YYEEEE. The V segment lost 3 bases and the J segment 8 bases; nucleotides outside the gene matches: 7. This CDR3 reads CASSSTGEGEKLFF. The CDR3 bases are TGTGCCAGCAGCTCTACAGGGGAGGGGGAAAAACTGTTTTTT.

This clonotype has just a few counts. The chain carries TRBV10-3 and TRBJ1-1, with a tentative D call TRBD1 (5 bases). The CDR3 consists of 12 residues. Trimming shortened V by 11 bases and J by 7 bases, and 17 bases separated the two germline ends. CDR1 ENHRY and CDR2 SYGVKD come from the germline V gene. The CDR3 region is CAGETTRGEAFF. CDR3 nucleotide sequence: TGTGCCGGAGAGACCACAAGGGGTGAAGCTTTCTTT.

This clonotype was counted a few times. This sequence joins TRBV7-9 and TRBJ2-3, with D maybe TRBD1 (5 bases). V was cut by 4 bases and J by 5 bases, with 10 bases left in between. The V gene's germline CDR1 is SEHNR and CDR2 FQNEAQ (reference sequence). The CDR3 is made up of 13 amino acids. The chain's CDR3 is CASSYHQGDTQYF. The CDR3 DNA reads as TGTGCCAGCAGCTACCATCAGGGAGATACGCAGTATTTT. Looking up the rest from reference TRBV7-9 and TRBJ2-3 gives the full variable domain: DTGVSQNPRHKITKRGQNVTFRCDPISEHNRLYWYRQTLGQGPEFLTYFQNEAQLEKSRLLSDRFSAERPKGSFSTLEIQRTEQGDSAMYLCASSYHQGDTQYFGPGTRLTVL.

This clonotype has at least ten counts. This chain joins TRBV20-1 and TRBJ2-7, with 7 bases aligning to TRBD1. J gave up 2 bases and V 6 bases, and 4 bases lay outside the gene matches. Germline values: CDR1 DFQATT, CDR2 SNEGSKA (reference sequence). The CDR3 extends over 12 amino acids. The CDR3 loop reads CSARDSAYEQYF. The CDR3, as DNA: TGCAGTGCCAGGGACAGCGCCTACGAGCAGTACTTC.

This clonotype was found a few times. The genes are TRBV10-3 and TRBJ2-1, with D unresolved. The germline V and J ends were trimmed by 2 bases and 0 bases, with 11 bases remaining between them. Looked up from germline, CDR1 is ENHRY and CDR2 is SYGVKD. CDR3 length: 16 amino acids. This CDR3 reads CAISEEGRNSYNEQFF. CDR3 DNA sequence: TGTGCCATCAGTGAGGAAGGGCGGAACTCCTACAATGAGCAGTTCTTC.

This clonotype was seen ten or more times. This chain joins TRBV5-1 and TRBJ2-7; TRBD1 agrees at 7 bases. V gave up 3 bases and J gave up 6 bases; unmatched junction bases: 9. Germline CDR1 is SGHRS and CDR2 is YFSETQ. This CDR3 contains 14 residues. CDR3 region: CASSYGQAAPEQYF. CDR3 nucleotide sequence: TGCGCCAGCAGCTACGGACAGGCTGCTCCCGAGCAGTACTTC.

The rearrangement joins TRBV11-2 to TRBJ2-1; TRBD1 matches at 9 bases. The CDR3 sequence is 15 residues long. Germline values: CDR1 SGHAT, CDR2 FQNNGV. V was clipped by 5 bases and J by 3 bases; unmatched bases: 5. CDR3 sequence reads: CASSPGTGLYNEQFF. The CDR3 region has the DNA TGTGCCAGCAGCCCGGGGACAGGGCTCTACAATGAGCAGTTCTTC.

This clonotype was seen many times. Here the CDR3 reads CASRSTETAMNTEAFF. The DNA for the CDR3 is TGTGCCAGCAGGTCGACAGAGACGGCTATGAACACTGAAGCTTTCTTT. The V gene is TRBV2, the J gene TRBJ1-1, with a tentative D call TRBD1 (5 bases). The CDR3 is 16 residues long. V lost 6 bases and J lost 0, with 17 bases in between. Looked up from germline, CDR1 is SNHLY and CDR2 is FYNNEI.

This clonotype was counted at least ten times. The chain is built from TRBV7-9 and TRBJ1-1, with D tentatively TRBD1 (5 bases). This CDR3 has 17 amino acids. Trimming took off 0 bases at V and 3 bases at J, with 17 bases between the two ends. The germline V gene has CDR1 SEHNR and CDR2 FQNEAQ (reference sequence). CDR3 sequence: CASSLALGGDWDTEAFF. The CDR3 nucleotides read TGTGCCAGCAGCTTAGCCCTGGGGGGGGATTGGGACACTGAAGCTTTCTTT.

The chain joins TRBV4-2 to TRBJ2-7; TRBD2 might be the D (6 bases). The V end was cut by 3 bases, the J end by 0 bases, with 12 bases between. Germline-derived CDR1 and CDR2 are LGHNA and YNFKEQ. This CDR3 is 15 amino acids long. CDR3 sequence (DNA): TGTGCCAGCAGCCAGGGGGGATCCGACTCCTACGAGCAGTACTTC. Translated, it gives CASSQGGSDSYEQYF.

The chain employs TRBV6-1 and TRBJ2-1, with D possibly matching TRBD2 (5 bases). The V end lost 7 bases, the J end lost 7 bases, and 17 bases lay between the germline ends. CDR1 is MNHNS, CDR2 SASEGT, per germline. CDR3 size: 14 residues. The CDR3 region is CASTPGWGRNEQFF. The CDR3 coding sequence is TGTGCCAGCACCCCGGGGTGGGGTAGGAATGAGCAGTTCTTC.

This clonotype was recorded many times. The CDR3: CASSLGFRTRRELFF. The CDR3 DNA sequence: TGTGCCAGCAGCTTAGGATTTAGGACCCGCCGGGAGCTGTTTTTT. The chain employs TRBV11-2 and TRBJ2-2; no clear D. Germline CDR1 is SGHAT and CDR2 is FQNNGV. The CDR3 consists of 15 residues. V gave up 1 base and J gave up 9 bases, with 15 bases separating them.

The chain recombines TRBV29-1 with TRBJ2-7, with 11 bases lining up with TRBD2. The CDR3 is 14 amino acids. Looked up from germline, CDR1 is SQVTM and CDR2 is ANQGSEA. Trimming at V came to 5 bases and at J to 3 bases, leaving 6 bases not matched to a gene. CDR3 coding DNA: TGCAGCGTTACGGGACTAGCGGACTTCTACGAGCAGTACTTC. Protein: CSVTGLADFYEQYF.

Points on this clonotype: A read error may be the cause here, since a much bigger clone is one base away. J is TRBJ2-1 and V is TRBV18, with D possibly matching TRBD2 (5 bases). Per the germline V gene, CDR1 is KGHSH and CDR2 is LQKENI. V was clipped by 5 bases and J by 2 bases, with 16 bases between them. The CDR3 consists of 16 residues. The CDR3 protein is CASSTTGMKTYNEQFF. The CDR3 DNA is TGTGCCAGCTCAACTACCGGGATGAAAACCTACAATGAGCAGTTCTTC.

Many counts were recorded for this clonotype. The rearrangement links TRBV29-1 to TRBJ2-1; 9 bases match TRBD2. The CDR3 covers 16 residues. Per the germline V gene, CDR1 is SQVTM and CDR2 is ANQGSEA. The J segment lost 5 bases and the V segment lost 4 bases, leaving 12 bases of the junction unmatched. DNA for the CDR3: TGCAGCGTTGGTCCAACGGGTGCGGGAGGGAACAATGAGCAGTTCTTC. It translates to CSVGPTGAGGNNEQFF.

In its sample, this clonotype was seen a few times. This clone may be a read error of a much larger clone one base away. The V and J genes are TRBV6-1 and TRBJ1-1; possibly TRBD1 for D (5 bases). Looked up from germline, CDR1 is MNHNS and CDR2 is SASEGT. The CDR3 length is 14 residues. The CDR3 spells CASIPGTVNTGAFF. DNA for the CDR3: TGTGCCAGCATCCCCGGGACGGTGAACACTGGAGCTTTCTTT.

J is TRBJ2-1 and V is TRBV12-3 or TRBV12-4; possibly TRBD2 for D (6 bases). V was trimmed by 5 bases and J by 9 bases, leaving 14 bases between them. CDR3 length: 13 residues. The DNA of the CDR3 is TGTGCCAGCAGTCCCGGGACTGGGATTGAGCAGTTCTTC. It translates to CASSPGTGIEQFF.

This clonotype was seen only a few times. J is TRBJ2-7 and V is TRBV5-8; D uncertain. Germline CDR1 and CDR2: SGHTS and YDEGEE. This CDR3 region has 12 residues. V lost 4 bases, J lost 3 bases, and 8 bases lay in between. The CDR3 is CASSPVGYEQYF. The DNA for the CDR3 is TGTGCCAGCAGCCCTGTCGGCTACGAGCAGTACTTC.

This clonotype was observed at least ten times. J is TRBJ1-5 and V is TRBV27; TRBD1 might be the D (5 bases). Germline values: CDR1 MNHEY, CDR2 SMNVEV (reference sequence). V dropped 3 bases and J dropped 6 bases, with 12 bases sitting between them. This CDR3 spans 14 amino acids. CDR3: CASSFQGFGQPQHF. The CDR3 DNA sequence: TGTGCCAGCAGTTTCCAGGGTTTTGGTCAGCCCCAGCATTTT.

This clonotype has at least ten counts. The rearrangement links TRBV11-2 to TRBJ2-1, with 7 bases fitting TRBD2. Germline V gene sequence: CDR1 SGHAT, CDR2 FQNNGV. The CDR3 runs 15 residues. V shed 4 bases and J 1 base; nucleotides not matched to a gene: 4. The CDR3 spells CASSSGEGSYNEQFF. In DNA, the CDR3 is TGTGCCAGCAGCTCTGGGGAGGGTTCCTACAATGAGCAGTTCTTC.